This is a list of T cell receptor beta chains from one sample in a study of blood T cell repertoires in COVID-19. The protocol was immunoSEQ multiplex PCR, while the TCRdb copy is restricted to in-frame clones and leaves out a portion. The sample records about 170,000 clones, roughly four fifths being singletons. Sequencing was performed on peripheral blood. These receptors all stem from a human donor with acute or convalescent COVID-19. The donor label of this sample is uncertain. Each CDR3 is given with its conserved first and last residue.

V gene	J gene	CDR3 protein
TRBV9	TRBJ2-3	CASSVEPGLAGSSTDTQYF
TRBV7-2	TRBJ1-2	CASSLERNYGYTF
TRBV6-5	TRBJ1-2	CASRQVGYGYTF
TRBV14	TRBJ1-4	CASSQPGETNEKLFF
TRBV11-2	TRBJ2-5	CASSFNTGDQETQYF
TRBV30	TRBJ2-1	CAWALTLAGAYSEQFF
TRBV6-5	TRBJ2-7	CASTATRERLDEQYF
TRBV4-2	TRBJ2-7	CASSQGGLAHSYEQYF
TRBV7-9	TRBJ1-1	CASSLARETEAFF
TRBV9	TRBJ2-1	CASSTPGQGRGEQFF
TRBV2	TRBJ2-3	CASSDASGGRGPQYF
TRBV21-1	TRBJ2-2	CASSKALWGRGFTGELFF
TRBV30	TRBJ1-5	CAWSYSRVGQPQHF
TRBV19	TRBJ1-1	CASSTSGGVNTEAFF
TRBV30	TRBJ1-6	CAWSVRQGAYNSPLHF
TRBV5-6	TRBJ2-1	CASSLETRTYNEQFF
TRBV30	TRBJ1-2	CAWKNGQGGRYGYTF
TRBV5-1	TRBJ2-7	CASSSGVLPYEQYF
TRBV14	TRBJ2-7	CASSLYLSYEQYF
TRBV7-9	TRBJ2-7	CASSWSRENEQYF
TRBV3-1/TRBV3-2	TRBJ2-3	CASSHGPSTDTQYF
TRBV6-5	TRBJ1-5	CASRDTTDNQPQHF
TRBV7-3	TRBJ2-3	CATSAGGASTDTQYF
TRBV5-1	TRBJ2-7	CASSDRAPGRTYEQYF
TRBV7-8	TRBJ2-3	CASSSSASTDTQYF
TRBV7-8	TRBJ2-3	CASSFPGTSGGARDTQYF
TRBV7-8	TRBJ1-5	CASSLKGQKWGRDQPQHF
TRBV7-8	TRBJ2-7	CASSLDTQYEQYF
TRBV7-9	TRBJ1-1	CASAQGGRGSFF
TRBV27	TRBJ2-7	CASQGQDSYEQYF
TRBV25-1	TRBJ1-1	CASRTGEGLPNTEAFF
TRBV6-5	TRBJ1-5	CASSLDRNGNQPQHF
TRBV5-1	TRBJ2-3	CASSLEGQGVDTQYF
TRBV11-3	TRBJ2-2	CASSLGTSGTGELFF
TRBV4-1	TRBJ2-5	CASSQDWGTSGSQETQYF
TRBV7-9	TRBJ2-5	CASSLTAGGPKTQYF
TRBV18	TRBJ2-1	CASSPLAERSEFF
TRBV6-5	TRBJ1-6	CASSYSRQNNSPLHF
TRBV28	TRBJ1-4	CASSSTGVEKLFF
TRBV6-6	TRBJ2-5	CASSYPTETQETQYF
TRBV19	TRBJ1-5	CASSVERARSVRHF
TRBV7-6	TRBJ2-1	CASSLGGGTYNEQFF
TRBV7-9	TRBJ1-1	CASSLAGQAAAFF
TRBV6-5	TRBJ2-7	CASYPGTQRYEQYF
TRBV11-2	TRBJ1-2	CASRVQGVYGYTF
TRBV5-1	TRBJ1-1	CASSFAGGNTEAFF
TRBV3-1/TRBV3-2	TRBJ1-1	CASSGTGQGRKAFF
TRBV2	TRBJ2-5	CATTVGRQETQYF
TRBV29-1	TRBJ1-5	CSVGLSGASNQPQHF
TRBV2	TRBJ1-2	CASSIASSGYTF